The rows below give T cell receptor beta chains drawn from one sample of a study of T cell changes during pregnancy in multiple sclerosis. Profiled with immunoSEQ multiplex PCR; TCRdb holds only in-frame clones, not every one. The top ten hold around 2.7% of the sample, which has tens of thousands of clones, roughly 90% seen once. This specimen consisted of peripheral blood, obtained in the second trimester of pregnancy. Every receptor here comes from a female donor in good health, enrolled as a control in a pregnancy study. Both conserved end residues are part of each CDR3. A D gene is named only where the DNA matches it firmly. Not every row has a clone size; where given, it reads once, few, many or a size class.

j_call | v_call | clone_size | d_call | cdr3_aa | cdr3_nt
TRBJ1-3 | TRBV29-1 | NA | NA | CSVEDGGPSTGNTIYF | TGCAGCGTTGAAGACGGTGGGCCGAGCACTGGAAACACCATATATTTT
TRBJ1-2 | TRBV4-3 | NA | TRBD1 | CASSQDHSTGGGGYGYTF | TGCGCCAGCAGCCAAGATCATTCGACAGGGGGAGGTGGCTATGGCTACACCTTC
TRBJ2-7 | TRBV4-1 | NA | NA | CASSQGLRGYEQYF | TGCGCCAGCAGCCAAGGTCTACGGGGCTACGAGCAGTACTTC
TRBJ1-3 | TRBV5-6 | NA | NA | CASSLAGFSGNTIYF | TGTGCCAGCAGCTTGGCAGGCTTCTCTGGAAACACCATATATTTT
TRBJ1-5 | TRBV19 | NA | NA | CASSWTGRGFQPQHF | TGTGCCAGTAGTTGGACGGGCCGGGGATTTCAGCCCCAGCATTTT
TRBJ2-7 | TRBV5-5 | NA | NA | CASSSLVWGGEQYF | TGTGCCAGCAGCTCCCTTGTCTGGGGCGGCGAGCAGTACTTC
TRBJ2-7 | TRBV5-1 | NA | TRBD1 | CASSVDRAYEQYF | TGCGCCAGCAGCGTGGACAGGGCCTACGAGCAGTACTTC
TRBJ1-1 | TRBV6-5 | NA | TRBD1 | CASSFRGRNTEAFF | TGTGCCAGCAGCTTCAGGGGGCGGAACACTGAAGCTTTCTTT
TRBJ1-1 | TRBV6-5 | once | NA | CASSYSAGKNTEAFF | TGTGCCAGCAGTTACTCCGCGGGAAAGAACACTGAAGCTTTCTTT
TRBJ1-3 | TRBV5-1 | NA | TRBD1 | CASSLVPGQGNTIYF | TGCGCCAGCAGCTTGGTCCCGGGACAGGGAAACACCATATATTTT
TRBJ2-4 | TRBV7-9 | NA | NA | CASSLGGREQNIQYF | TGTGCCAGCAGCTTAGGCGGCCGTGAGCAAAACATTCAGTACTTC
TRBJ2-7 | TRBV18 | NA | NA | CASSQGRGAYEQYF | TGTGCCAGCTCACAGGGCAGGGGGGCCTACGAGCAGTACTTC
TRBJ2-7 | TRBV10-2 | NA | TRBD1 | CASGQGYEQYF | TGCGCCAGCGGACAGGGGTACGAGCAGTACTTC
TRBJ2-1 | TRBV5-1 | NA | NA | CASARREYNEQFF | TGCGCCAGCGCAAGGAGAGAATACAATGAGCAGTTCTTC
TRBJ1-3 | TRBV29-1 | NA | NA | CSVNDRYSGNTIYF | TGCAGCGTTAACGACAGATACTCTGGAAACACCATATATTTT
TRBJ1-5 | TRBV7-2 | NA | NA | CASSLGGSGVQPQHF | TGTGCCAGCAGCTTAGGCGGGAGCGGGGTTCAGCCCCAGCATTTT
TRBJ2-7 | TRBV9 | NA | TRBD2 | CASSAGLAEHYEQYF | TGTGCCAGCAGCGCCGGACTAGCGGAACACTACGAGCAGTACTTC
TRBJ2-2 | TRBV6-1 | few | TRBD1 | CASSEATGGTGELFF | TGTGCCAGCAGTGAAGCGACAGGGGGCACCGGGGAGCTGTTTTTT
TRBJ2-1 | TRBV6-6 | once | NA | CASSRQGSSYNEQFF | TGTGCCAGCAGCCGCCAGGGGAGCTCCTACAATGAGCAGTTCTTC
TRBJ2-1 | TRBV11-2 | NA | TRBD2 | CASSLESGGVSYNEQFF | TGTGCCAGCAGCTTAGAATCGGGGGGAGTCTCCTACAATGAGCAGTTCTTC
TRBJ1-4 | TRBV4-1 | NA | TRBD1 | CASSQGPTGAATNEKLFF | TGCGCCAGCAGCCAAGGCCCCACAGGGGCCGCAACTAATGAAAAACTGTTTTTT
TRBJ2-1 | TRBV29-1 | NA | NA | CSVESFEVYHEQFF | TGCAGCGTTGAATCCTTCGAAGTCTACCATGAGCAGTTCTTC
TRBJ2-1 | TRBV5-8 | NA | TRBD2 | CASPSGRSYNEQFF | TGTGCCAGCCCTAGCGGGAGGTCCTACAATGAGCAGTTCTTC
TRBJ2-1 | TRBV28 | NA | NA | CASSLLTGPYNEQFF | TGTGCCAGCAGTTTATTAACAGGGCCCTACAATGAGCAGTTCTTC
TRBJ2-7 | TRBV7-9 | few | TRBD1 | CASSSGGRSYEQYF | TGTGCCAGCAGCTCAGGGGGTAGGTCCTACGAGCAGTACTTC
TRBJ1-2 | TRBV4-2 | NA | TRBD1 | CASSQDLGDSYGYTF | TGTGCCAGCAGCCAAGACCTCGGGGACAGCTATGGCTACACCTTC
TRBJ2-5 | TRBV10-3 | NA | NA | CAIGRETQYF | TGTGCCATCGGGAGGGAGACCCAGTACTTC
TRBJ2-1 | TRBV4-1 | NA | TRBD2 | CASSQPLAGERNEQFF | TGCGCCAGCAGCCAGCCACTAGCGGGAGAGAGGAATGAGCAGTTCTTC
TRBJ2-7 | TRBV7-9 | NA | NA | CASSLRQFYEQYF | TGTGCCAGCAGCTTACGACAGTTCTACGAGCAGTACTTC